This T cell receptor (beta chain) comes out of a study of Ad26.COV2.S vaccination and SARS-CoV-2 variants listed by TCRdb under 2021. Looking at the study overall: Vaccine-arm donors came from COV1001, a multicentre, randomized, double-blind, placebo-controlled phase I-IIa trial of Ad26.COV2.S in healthy adults. Ad26.COV2.S was administered intramuscularly at 5 x 10^10 or 1 x 10^11 viral particles, either as a single shot or as two shots given 56 days apart. The specificity and breadth of SARS-CoV-2-reactive T cell receptors after Ad26.COV2.S vaccination were assessed by TCRbeta repertoire sequencing. A total of 32 samples were included in the TCR-sequenced set, comprising around 20 Ad26.COV2.S vaccine recipients, 5 placebo recipients and 8 SARS-CoV-2 convalescent individuals. Participants in the trial were split at random into five groups of five each, receiving low-dose or high-dose Ad26.COV2.S once or twice, or else placebo on both occasions. Investigators did not know the trial group allocation while performing experiments and assessing outcomes. General findings and caveats noted by the study authors: The authors noted that total T cell responses may have been underestimated by the TCR breadth and depth analyses. Comparing responses between vaccine doses or regimens was not something the study was powered to do. Comparable non-spike TCR breadth was observed between vaccine and placebo recipients, consistent with only spike being contained in the vaccine. Ad26.COV2.S recipients had higher spike-specific TCR breadth than placebo recipients (P = 0.0014). After vaccination, spike-specific CD8+ and CD4+ T cell responses were reported to show substantial breadth.

Reading the label with the study, this specimen's treatment or condition is: about 20 received Ad26.COV2.S at low or high dose, single or two shots; five or six received placebo; per-sample allocation not given. For vaccine and placebo recipients, repertoires were sequenced using samples collected on day 63 after the first injection. In Cohort 1b, around 23 adults aged 18-55 years were enrolled at a single site in Boston, USA, between 29 July and 7 August 2020. As a vaccine, Ad26.COV2.S was a replication-incompetent adenovirus type 26 vector that expressed a prefusion-stabilized SARS-CoV-2 spike protein derived from the original Wuhan strain. TCRbeta CDR3 regions were sequenced with the immunoSEQ Assay. After extraction, genomic DNA underwent amplification by bias-controlled multiplex PCR, followed by high-throughput sequencing. Per the original workflow: To quantify the absolute abundance of each unique TCRbeta CDR3 region, sequences were collapsed and filtered. T cell fraction was estimated by normalization of TCRbeta template counts to usable DNA, with usable DNA being measured through amplification of reference genes present in all nucleated cells. Repertoire TCRs were annotated as SARS-CoV-2-specific when V gene, CDR3 amino acid sequence and J gene were exactly matched to a known reactive TCR set. MIRA supplied the reference SARS-CoV-2 TCR set, which was filtered for enrichment in COVID-19-positive ImmuneCODE repertoires so that public or cross-reactive TCRs were removed. Drawing on the MIRA antigens, annotated TCRs were analysed further at the level of specific ORF or position within ORF. Breadth was defined as annotated unique rearrangements over total unique productive rearrangements; depth was the summed frequency of those rearrangements. Two-sided Wilcoxon rank-sum tests were applied when comparing TCR breadth between groups. The source is immuneACCESS, and TCRdb retained only in-frame sequences with V and J called. Part of the clones is not carried over; for the studies checked, unresolved V genes explain less than half of this, and the remainder is unexplained. V, J and clone size are taken as reported in that table, and D and trimming were inferred from the DNA itself. The sample table holds around 300,000 clones, of which 86% were seen once. The ten top clones hold about 10% of the sample.

Regarding this clone: Its recognized antigen is unknown. Nothing much larger sits one base from this clone, and base qualities are not available.

This specimen was peripheral blood, taken in a trial of Ad26.COV2.S vaccine versus placebo. The TCR was taken from a person between 18 and 65 years old who received the Ad26.COV2.S COVID-19 vaccine or a placebo.

CDR3 region: CASSLPQGGGEGIQYF. The nucleotide sequence is given as TGTGCCAGCAGTTTACCCCAGGGGGGGGGAGAGGGCATTCAGTACTTC. The chain was built from TRBV28 and TRBJ2-4, with the D call perhaps TRBD1 or TRBD2, as 7 bases match in each case. Inclusive of the bounding cysteine and phenylalanine, the CDR3 is 16 residues long. The entry retains the CDR3 DNA only, 48 bases that are in frame from base 1. The junction carries 20 bases between V and J, which are trimmed by 2 bases and 9 bases respectively. Taken from the germline V gene, the CDR1 and CDR2 loops are MDHEN and SYDVKM.